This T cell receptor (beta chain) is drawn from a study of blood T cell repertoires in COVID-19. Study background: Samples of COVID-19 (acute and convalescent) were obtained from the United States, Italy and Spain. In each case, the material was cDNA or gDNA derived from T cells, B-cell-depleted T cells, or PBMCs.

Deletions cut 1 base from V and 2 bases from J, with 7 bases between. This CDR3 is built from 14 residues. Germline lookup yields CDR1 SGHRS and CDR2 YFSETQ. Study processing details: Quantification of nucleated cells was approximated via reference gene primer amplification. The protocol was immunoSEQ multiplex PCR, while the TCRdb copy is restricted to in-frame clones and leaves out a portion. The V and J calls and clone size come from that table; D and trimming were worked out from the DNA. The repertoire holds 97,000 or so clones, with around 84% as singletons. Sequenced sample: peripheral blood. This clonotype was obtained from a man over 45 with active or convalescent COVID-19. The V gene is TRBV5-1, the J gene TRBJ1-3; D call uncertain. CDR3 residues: CASSLTAAGNTIYF. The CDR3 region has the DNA TGCGCCAGCAGCTTGACAGCCGCTGGAAACACCATATATTTT.